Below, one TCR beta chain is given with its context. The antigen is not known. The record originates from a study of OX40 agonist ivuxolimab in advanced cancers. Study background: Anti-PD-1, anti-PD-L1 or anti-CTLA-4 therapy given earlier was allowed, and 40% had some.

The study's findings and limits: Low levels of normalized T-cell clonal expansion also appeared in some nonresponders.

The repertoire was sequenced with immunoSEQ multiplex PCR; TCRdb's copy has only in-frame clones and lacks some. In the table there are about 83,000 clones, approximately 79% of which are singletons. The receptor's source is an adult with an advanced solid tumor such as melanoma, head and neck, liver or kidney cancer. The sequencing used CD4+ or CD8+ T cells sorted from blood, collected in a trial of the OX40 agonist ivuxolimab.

The CDR3 DNA reads as TGTGCCAGCAGTGGTCAGGGGACCCAGTACTTC. It translates to CASSGQGTQYF. The J gene is TRBJ2-5, the V gene TRBV28, with a tentative D call TRBD1 (5 bases). The CDR3 covers 11 residues. V lost 5 bases and J lost 7, with 8 bases in between. Germline values: CDR1 MDHEN, CDR2 SYDVKM. The variable domain in full, completed from reference TRBV28 and TRBJ2-5, reads DVKVTQSSRYLVKRTGEKVFLECVQDMDHENMFWYRQDPGLGLRLIYFSYDVKMKEKGDIPEGYSVSREKKERFSLILESASTNQTSMYLCASSGQGTQYFGPGTRLLVL.